The TCR beta chain under discussion was sequenced for a study of CXCR3-negative and CXCR3-positive naive CD8 T cells. Notes on the study in general: Within a donor, both naive subsets shared TRBV-TRBJ usage, unlike memory cells. More hydrophobic TRB CDR3s were found in CXCR3-positive naive cells than in CXCR3-negative naive cells. Cryopreserved PBMCs had partly decreased CXCR3 expression; fresh PBMCs were used in most assays.

A remark on this clonotype: The target antigen is unknown.

CDR3 length: 12 amino acids. Germline V lookup: CDR1 LNHDA, CDR2 SQIVND (reference sequence). UMI-labeled TRB cDNA libraries were prepared by 5' RACE. No DNA is given; TCRdb re-called the 5' RACE reads and lists each CDR3 protein once. The sample table sets out about 150,000 distinct CDR3 sequences. This clonotype was sampled from a human donor in good health. Some clones in this sample may be carry-over from other donors' samples. Material for sequencing was naive CXCR3+ CD8+ T cells from blood. Regarding subset: CD45RO-CCR7+CD27+CD95- naive CD8+ T cells expressing CXCR3 (TNR3+). This chain uses TRBV19 with TRBJ1-5. CDR3: CASSQLNQPQHF.